This TCR beta chain is from a study of neurological immune-mediated disorders. V lost 0 bases and J lost 2, with 8 bases in between. Germline CDR1 DFQATT, CDR2 SNEGSKA (reference sequence). The CDR3 length is 14 residues. This clonotype was recorded at least ten times. Described time point: technical triplicate 2. TCRdb reanalysed the 5' RACE reads using MiXCR and keeps one entry per CDR3 protein. The sample consists of about 59,000 distinct CDR3 sequences, under 30% of them appearing once. Sequenced material: PBMCs. This chain links TRBV20-1 with TRBJ1-5; D gene ambiguous. The origin of this receptor is a man between 60 and 70 years old with HTLV-1-associated myelopathy (HAM/TSP). CDR3 region: CSARDRKGNQPQHF. CDR3 bases: TGCAGTGCTAGAGATCGGAAAGGCAATCAGCCCCAGCATTTT.